This T cell receptor beta chain comes out of a study of PD-1 blockade in mismatch repair-deficient tumors listed by TCRdb under 2017. Notes on the research overall: The trial enrolled 86 consecutive patients with more than ten mismatch repair-deficient cancer types between late 2013 and 2016, all previously treated and progressing. Tumor-associated T cell clones were tracked in the peripheral blood of patients responding to PD-1 blockade by deep sequencing of TCR CDR3 regions. General findings and caveats noted by the study authors: Clones residing in the tumor, which were often undetectable in blood before treatment, expanded quickly after pembrolizumab and then contracted, generally before radiologic responses.

Mismatch repair deficiency in every enrolled patient was established by polymerase chain reaction or immunohistochemistry. TCR sequencing was performed for three patients who responded to pembrolizumab therapy. Pembrolizumab PD-1 blockade was prospectively tested in advanced mismatch repair-deficient cancers, regardless of tissue of origin, in the phase II trial. Peripheral blood T cell samples were gathered serially, both before PD-1 blockade started and at multiple time points afterward. Blood sampling times were reported as weeks after the first pembrolizumab dose. With regard to this clone: Its antigen is not yet known. Base qualities were left out, and no much larger clone turns up one base away.

The library was generated by the immunoSEQ multiplex PCR assay. TCRdb retrieved this table from immuneACCESS and kept in-frame rearrangements only. Not all clones are present; in checked studies, unresolved V genes account for under half, and no reason is known for the remainder. For this sample the table gives more than 95,000 clones, of which approximately 90% were detected only once. Less than 15% of the sample is held by the ten biggest clonotypes. Sequencing was performed on peripheral blood, taken 44 weeks after starting pembrolizumab. This clonotype was obtained from an adult with mismatch repair-deficient cancer.

The DNA sequence is given as TGTGCCAGCAGCCAGTCGGGGGTCAAAGAGCAGTACTTC. Its translation reads: CASSQSGVKEQYF. The V and J segments used are TRBV5-6 and TRBJ2-7, and the D gene may be TRBD2, 6 bases matching. At the junction V is shortened by 4 bases and J by 7 bases, with 15 bases in between. Including cysteine and phenylalanine, the CDR3 has 13 amino acids. Of the read, only the CDR3 DNA is kept; its 39 bases are in frame from base 1. The germline V gene provides CDR1 SGHDT and CDR2 YYEEEE.